This T cell receptor (beta chain) was documented in a study of blood T cell repertoires in COVID-19. Turning to the study itself: The United States, Italy and Spain were the sources of the acute and convalescent COVID-19 samples. T cells, B-cell-depleted T cells, or PBMCs provided the cDNA or gDNA that served as material.

V was pared by 3 bases and J by 1 base, with 1 base of the junction left unmatched. Germline V lookup: CDR1 SGHDT, CDR2 YYEEEE. The CDR3 spans 14 residues. Using immunoSEQ multiplex PCR, the repertoire was profiled, and TCRdb retains in-frame clones only, with some absent. The sample lists around 60,000 clones; 84% were seen once. This TCR derives from a man aged 55 to 70 with COVID-19, enrolled during active disease. The rearrangement uses TRBV5-6 and TRBJ1-1; the match to TRBD1 covers 9 bases. Sequencing was carried out using peripheral blood. Written as DNA, the CDR3 is TGTGCCAGCAGCTGGGGACAGGGGAACACTGAAGCTTTCTTT. Translation: CASSWGQGNTEAFF. The entire variable domain, with the rest obtained from reference TRBV5-6 and TRBJ1-1, is as follows: DAGVTQSPTHLIKTRGQQVTLRCSPKSGHDTVSWYQQALGQGPQFIFQYYEEEERQRGNFPDRFSGHQFPNYSSELNVNALLLGDSALYLCASSWGQGNTEAFFGQGTRLTVV.